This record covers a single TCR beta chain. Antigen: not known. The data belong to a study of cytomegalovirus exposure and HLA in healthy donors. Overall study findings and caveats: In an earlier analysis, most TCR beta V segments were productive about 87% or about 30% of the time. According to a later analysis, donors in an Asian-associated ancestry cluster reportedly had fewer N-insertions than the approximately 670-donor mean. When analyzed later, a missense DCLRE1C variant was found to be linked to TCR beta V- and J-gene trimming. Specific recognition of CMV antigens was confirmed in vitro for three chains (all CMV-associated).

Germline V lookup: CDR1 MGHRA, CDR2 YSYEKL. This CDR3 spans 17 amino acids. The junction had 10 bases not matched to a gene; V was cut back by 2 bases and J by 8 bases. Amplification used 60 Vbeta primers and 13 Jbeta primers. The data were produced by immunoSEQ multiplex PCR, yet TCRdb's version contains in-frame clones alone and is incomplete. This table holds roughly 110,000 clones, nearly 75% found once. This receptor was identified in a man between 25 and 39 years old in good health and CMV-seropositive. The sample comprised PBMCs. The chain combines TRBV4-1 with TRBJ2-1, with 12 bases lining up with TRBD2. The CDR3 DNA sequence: TGCGCCAGCAGCCAACTCTCTAGCGGGGGGGCTAGGGATGAGCAGTTCTTC. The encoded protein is CASSQLSSGGARDEQFF.